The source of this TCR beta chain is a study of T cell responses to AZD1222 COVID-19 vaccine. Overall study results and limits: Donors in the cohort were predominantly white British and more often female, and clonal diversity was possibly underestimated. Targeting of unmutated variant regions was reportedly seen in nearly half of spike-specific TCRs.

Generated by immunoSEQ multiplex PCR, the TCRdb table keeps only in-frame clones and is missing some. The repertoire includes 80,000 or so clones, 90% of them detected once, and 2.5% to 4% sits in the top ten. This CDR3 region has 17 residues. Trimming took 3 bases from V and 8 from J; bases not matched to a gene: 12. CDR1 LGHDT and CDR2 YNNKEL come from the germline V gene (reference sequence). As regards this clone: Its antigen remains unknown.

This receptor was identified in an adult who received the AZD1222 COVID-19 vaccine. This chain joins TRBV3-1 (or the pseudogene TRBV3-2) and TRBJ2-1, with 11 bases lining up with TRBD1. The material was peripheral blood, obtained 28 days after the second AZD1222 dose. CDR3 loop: CASSQGIGQGAHDEQFF. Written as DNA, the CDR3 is TGTGCCAGCAGCCAGGGGATCGGACAGGGGGCGCACGATGAGCAGTTCTTC.